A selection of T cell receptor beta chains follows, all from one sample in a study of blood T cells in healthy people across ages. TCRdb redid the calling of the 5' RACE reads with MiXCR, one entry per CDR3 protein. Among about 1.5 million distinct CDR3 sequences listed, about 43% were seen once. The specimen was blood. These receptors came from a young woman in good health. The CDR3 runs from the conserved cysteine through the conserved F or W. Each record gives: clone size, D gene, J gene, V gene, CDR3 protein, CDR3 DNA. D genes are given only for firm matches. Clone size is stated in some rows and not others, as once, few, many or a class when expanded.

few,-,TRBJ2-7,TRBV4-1,CASSQEGSLGYEQYF,TGCGCCAGCAGCCAAGAGGGTAGTTTAGGCTACGAGCAGTACTTC
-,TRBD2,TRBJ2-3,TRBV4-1,CVSSQEGLAVTDTQYF,TGCGTCAGCAGCCAAGAGGGACTAGCGGTTACAGATACGCAGTATTTT
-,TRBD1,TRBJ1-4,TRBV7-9,CASSLLGQGRNEKLFF,TGTGCCAGCAGCTTACTTGGACAGGGCAGAAATGAAAAACTGTTTTTT
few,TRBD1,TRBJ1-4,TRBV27,CASGTGANEKLFF,TGTGCCAGCGGGACAGGGGCAAATGAAAAACTGTTTTTT
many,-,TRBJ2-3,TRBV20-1,CSASRAGGTDTQYF,TGCAGTGCTAGCCGGGCAGGCGGCACAGATACGCAGTATTTT
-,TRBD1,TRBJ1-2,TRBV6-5,CASSVTGDRGYTF,TGTGCCAGCAGTGTTACAGGGGACCGCGGCTACACCTTC
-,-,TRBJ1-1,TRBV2,CASSDYLLGQGLGAFF,TGTGCCAGCAGTGATTACCTACTCGGGCAGGGGCTGGGGGCTTTCTTT
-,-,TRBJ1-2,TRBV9,CASSVEPGRDLGYTF,TGTGCCAGCAGCGTAGAACCGGGTCGGGATCTAGGCTACACCTTC
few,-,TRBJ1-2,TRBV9,CASSVAQGDYGYTF,TGTGCCAGCAGCGTAGCTCAGGGTGACTATGGCTACACCTTC
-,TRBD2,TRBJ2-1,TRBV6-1,CASSGLANHNEQFF,TGTGCCAGCAGTGGACTAGCTAACCACAATGAGCAGTTCTTC
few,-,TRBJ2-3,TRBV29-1,CTTQRDPTMDTQYF,TGCACCACGCAACGGGACCCAACCATGGATACGCAGTATTTT
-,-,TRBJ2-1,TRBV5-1,CASSAELGDEQFF,TGCGCCAGCAGCGCCGAACTAGGAGATGAGCAGTTCTTC
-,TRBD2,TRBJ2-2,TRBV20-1,CSARPMSGGRTGELFF,TGCAGTGCTAGACCCATGTCGGGCGGGAGAACCGGGGAGCTGTTTTTT
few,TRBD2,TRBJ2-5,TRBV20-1,CSARSGGAQETQYF,TGCAGTGCTAGAAGCGGGGGGGCTCAAGAGACCCAGTACTTC
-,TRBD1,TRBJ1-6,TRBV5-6,CASSFNRGASYNSPLHF,TGTGCCAGCAGCTTTAACAGGGGAGCCTCCTATAATTCACCCCTCCACTTT
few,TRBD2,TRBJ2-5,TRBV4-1,CASSHRLAGVETQYF,TGCGCCAGCAGCCACCGACTAGCGGGAGTCGAGACCCAGTACTTC
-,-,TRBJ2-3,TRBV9,CASSANGVTDTQYF,TGTGCCAGCAGCGCCAACGGGGTAACAGATACGCAGTATTTT
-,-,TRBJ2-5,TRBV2,CASTKEQETQYF,TGTGCCAGCACGAAAGAGCAAGAGACCCAGTACTTC
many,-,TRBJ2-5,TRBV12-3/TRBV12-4,CASSLGKETQYF,TGTGCCAGCAGCTTAGGGAAAGAGACCCAGTACTTC
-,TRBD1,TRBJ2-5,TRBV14,CASSQGQGRAETQYF,TGTGCCAGCAGCCAAGGACAGGGGCGTGCAGAGACCCAGTACTTC
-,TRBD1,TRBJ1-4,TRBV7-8,CASSPRRTGGPNEKLFF,TGTGCCAGCAGCCCTCGACGGACAGGGGGACCTAATGAAAAACTGTTTTTT
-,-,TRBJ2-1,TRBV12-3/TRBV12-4,CASSFRDPSSYNEQFF,TGTGCCAGCAGTTTTAGAGACCCGAGCTCCTACAATGAGCAGTTCTTC
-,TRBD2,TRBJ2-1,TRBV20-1,CSASLTLAGGRVFNERFF,TGCAGTGCTAGCCTTACACTAGCGGGAGGTAGGGTATTCAATGAGCGGTTCTTC
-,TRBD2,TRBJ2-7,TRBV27,CASTRRGDSGTYEQYF,TGTGCCAGCACACGAAGGGGCGATAGCGGGACCTACGAGCAGTACTTC
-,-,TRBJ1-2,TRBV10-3,CAIRGADSSPGYGYTF,TGTGCCATCAGGGGCGCGGATTCTTCACCGGGATATGGCTACACCTTC
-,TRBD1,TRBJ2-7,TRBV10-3,CAISPQTGTGYEQYF,TGTGCCATCAGTCCCCAAACCGGGACAGGGTACGAGCAGTACTTC
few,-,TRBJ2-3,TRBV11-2,CASSLGGEGDTQYF,TGTGCCAGCAGCTTAGGCGGAGAGGGAGATACGCAGTATTTT
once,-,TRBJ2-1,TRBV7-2,CASSLRRGQFF,TGTGCCAGCAGCTTACGGCGGGGGCAGTTCTTC
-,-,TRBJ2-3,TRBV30,CAWSVGDSDTDTQYF,TGTGCCTGGAGTGTAGGAGATAGTGACACAGATACGCAGTATTTT
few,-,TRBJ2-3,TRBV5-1,CASSLVGETPYTDTQYF,TGCGCCAGCAGCTTGGTGGGGGAAACTCCCTACACAGATACGCAGTATTTT
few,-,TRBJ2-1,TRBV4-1,CASNRGGVPDEQFF,TGCGCCAGCAACCGAGGGGGGGTCCCCGATGAGCAGTTCTTC
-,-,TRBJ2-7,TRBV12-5,CATVPPRANAYEQYF,TGTGCTACCGTGCCCCCTAGGGCTAATGCCTACGAGCAGTACTTC
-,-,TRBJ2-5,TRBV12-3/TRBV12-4,CASSLAEYQETQYF,TGTGCCAGCAGTTTAGCAGAGTACCAAGAGACCCAGTACTTC
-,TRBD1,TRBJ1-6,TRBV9,CASSPGTGQSPLHF,TGTGCCAGCAGCCCCGGGACAGGGCAGTCACCCCTCCACTTT
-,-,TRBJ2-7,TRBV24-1,CATSDLEVSSYNEQYF,TGTGCCACCAGTGATTTAGAAGTGAGCTCCTACAATGAGCAGTACTTC
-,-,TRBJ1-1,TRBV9,CASGLGGGTEAFF,TGTGCCAGCGGGCTTGGAGGGGGCACTGAAGCTTTCTTT
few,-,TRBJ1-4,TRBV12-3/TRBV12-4,CASGALANEKLFF,TGTGCCAGTGGGGCTTTAGCTAATGAAAAACTGTTTTTT
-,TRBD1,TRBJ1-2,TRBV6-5,CASSYGRGWTNYDYTF,TGTGCCAGCAGTTACGGCAGGGGGTGGACTAACTATGACTACACCTTC
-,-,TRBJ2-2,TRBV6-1,CASARSLAQVPGELFF,TGTGCGTCGGCTCGGAGTCTAGCGCAAGTGCCCGGGGAGCTGTTTTTT
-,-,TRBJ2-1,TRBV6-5,CASSYRASISNNEQLF,TGTGCCAGCAGTTACCGGGCTAGTATAAGCAACAATGAGCAGCTCTTC
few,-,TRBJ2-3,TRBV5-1,CASSLDEDTQYF,TGCGCCAGCAGCTTGGATGAAGATACGCAGTATTTT
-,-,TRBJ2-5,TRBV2,CASKMETIKETQYF,TGTGCCAGCAAAATGGAGACCATAAAAGAGACCCAGTACTTC
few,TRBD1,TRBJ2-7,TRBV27,CASRGTGYSYEQYF,TGTGCCAGCAGGGGGACAGGGTATTCCTACGAGCAGTACTTC
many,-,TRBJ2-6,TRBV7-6,CASSLQGASGANVLTF,TGTGCCAGCAGCTTACAGGGCGCTTCGGGGGCCAACGTCCTGACTTTC
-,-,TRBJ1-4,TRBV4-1,CASSQDTQPLFF,TGCGCCAGCAGCCAAGACACGCAGCCACTGTTTTTT
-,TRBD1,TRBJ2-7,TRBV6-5,CASSRGTRDSYEQYF,TGTGCCAGCAGCAGGGGGACAAGAGACTCCTACGAGCAGTACTTC
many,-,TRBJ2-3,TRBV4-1,CASSQDVGSSDTQYF,TGCGCCAGCAGCCAAGATGTGGGCAGTTCGGATACGCAGTATTTT
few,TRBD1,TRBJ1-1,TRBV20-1,CSARNRGGNTEAFF,TGCAGTGCTAGGAACAGGGGGGGGAACACTGAAGCTTTCTTT
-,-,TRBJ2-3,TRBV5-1,CASRLAGDGDTQYF,TGCGCCAGCAGACTTGCAGGGGATGGAGATACGCAGTATTTT
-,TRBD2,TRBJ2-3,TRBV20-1,CSARDFSGLGGTQYF,TGCAGTGCTAGAGATTTTTCGGGACTAGGGGGTACGCAGTATTTT
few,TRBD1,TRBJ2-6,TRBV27,CASSLSRTGAGANVLTF,TGTGCCAGCAGTTTATCAAGGACAGGGGCTGGGGCCAACGTCCTGACTTTC
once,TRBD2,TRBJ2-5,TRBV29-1,CSVELLTGTSGGAREETQYF,TGCAGCGTTGAACTCCTCACCGGGACTAGCGGGGGGGCACGGGAAGAGACCCAGTACTTC
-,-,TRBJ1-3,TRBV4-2,CASSPSTTVNTIYF,TGTGCCAGCAGCCCCTCAACCACCGTTAACACCATATATTTT
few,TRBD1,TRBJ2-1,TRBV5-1,CASSRSTGQGAQRRDEQFF,TGCGCCAGCAGCAGATCGACGGGACAGGGGGCTCAAAGGCGTGATGAGCAGTTCTTC
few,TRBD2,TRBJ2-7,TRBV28,CASSVGTTPGEQYF,TGTGCCAGCAGTGTAGGGACTACCCCGGGTGAGCAGTACTTC
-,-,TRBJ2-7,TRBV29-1,CSVAPGSPYEQYF,TGCAGCGTCGCCCCGGGGTCCCCCTACGAGCAGTACTTC
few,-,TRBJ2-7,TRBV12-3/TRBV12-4,CASSPGTGTSFSYEQYF,TGTGCCAGCAGTCCCGGGACAGGGACTAGCTTCTCCTACGAGCAGTACTTC
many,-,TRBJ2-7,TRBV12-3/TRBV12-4,CASSLGAGVGYEQYF,TGTGCCAGCAGTTTAGGGGCAGGGGTAGGCTACGAGCAGTACTTC